A selection of T cell receptor beta chains follows, all from one sample in a study of identical twins. Each CDR3 protein gets one entry after TCRdb re-called the 5' RACE reads with MiXCR. The data show a few hundred thousand distinct CDR3 sequences, about 10% seen once. Sequencing was carried out using memory T cells sorted from blood. These TCRs come from a man aged 45-65 years in good health. Each CDR3 is given with its conserved first and last residue. D genes are given only for firm matches. Only part of the rows carry a size: once, few, many, or a class if the clone is expanded.

d_call | clone_size | j_call | v_call | cdr3_aa | cdr3_nt
TRBD2 | many | TRBJ2-1 | TRBV28 | CASSSTTLAGGQNEQFF | TGTGCCAGCAGTTCCACCACCCTAGCGGGAGGGCAGAATGAGCAGTTCTTC
- | many | TRBJ2-7 | TRBV20-1 | CSARGVGSGYEQYF | TGCAGTGCTAGAGGGGTCGGTAGCGGCTACGAGCAGTACTTC
- | many | TRBJ1-6 | TRBV12-3/TRBV12-4 | CASSFSPGLLNSPLHF | TGTGCCAGCAGTTTTAGCCCCGGTCTGCTTAATTCACCCCTCCACTTT
- | - | TRBJ1-1 | TRBV5-4 | CASSLEGGDGTEAFF | TGTGCCAGCAGCTTGGAGGGCGGGGATGGAACTGAAGCTTTCTTT
TRBD1 | - | TRBJ2-7 | TRBV20-1 | CSATGGFYEQYF | TGCAGTGCTACAGGGGGCTTTTACGAGCAGTACTTC
TRBD1 | - | TRBJ2-5 | TRBV29-1 | CSVGGDRQETQYF | TGCAGCGTTGGGGGGGACAGGCAAGAGACCCAGTACTTC
- | many | TRBJ2-3 | TRBV7-2 | CASSPLGTSTDTQYF | TGTGCCAGCAGCCCACTAGGGACTAGCACAGATACGCAGTATTTT
TRBD2 | few | TRBJ2-7 | TRBV3-1 | CASSQFGTRGIHEQYF | TGTGCCAGCAGCCAATTTGGGACTAGGGGAATCCACGAGCAGTACTTC
- | many | TRBJ2-2 | TRBV7-2 | CASSLIQNTGELFF | TGTGCCAGCAGCTTAATCCAGAACACCGGGGAGCTGTTTTTT
- | few | TRBJ2-1 | TRBV10-3 | CAISDRWGFEQFF | TGTGCCATCAGTGATAGGTGGGGTTTTGAGCAGTTCTTC
TRBD2 | many | TRBJ2-7 | TRBV28 | CASSDYGTSGSYEQYF | TGTGCCAGCAGCGATTACGGGACTAGCGGGAGCTACGAGCAGTACTTC
TRBD2 | - | TRBJ2-5 | TRBV4-1 | CASNLAGGLGETQYF | TGCGCCAGCAACCTAGCGGGGGGGCTGGGAGAGACCCAGTACTTC
- | - | TRBJ2-5 | TRBV20-1 | CSARAETWETQYF | TGCAGTGCTAGAGCCGAGACCTGGGAGACCCAGTACTTC
- | once | TRBJ1-6 | TRBV5-1 | CASSLAGPENSPLHF | TGCGCCAGCAGCTTGGCCGGCCCGGAGAATTCACCCCTCCACTTT
- | - | TRBJ1-1 | TRBV12-3/TRBV12-4 | CASSPNGAGMNTEAFF | TGTGCCAGCAGTCCGAACGGGGCGGGGATGAACACTGAAGCTTTCTTT
TRBD2 | few | TRBJ2-7 | TRBV6-2/TRBV6-3 | CASSYSGLANYEQYF | TGTGCCAGCAGTTACTCTGGACTAGCTAACTACGAGCAGTACTTC
- | - | TRBJ1-5 | TRBV20-1 | CSAPKGRENQPQHF | TGCAGTGCCCCCAAGGGACGAGAAAATCAGCCCCAGCATTTT
- | - | TRBJ2-7 | TRBV28 | CASSLLRGLNEQYF | TGTGCCAGCAGTTTGTTAAGAGGGTTGAACGAGCAGTACTTC
- | - | TRBJ1-2 | TRBV7-8 | CASSPGGYSGYTF | TGTGCCAGCAGCCCCGGAGGATATAGTGGCTACACCTTC
TRBD2 | - | TRBJ2-1 | TRBV20-1 | CSARTGTSNEQFF | TGCAGTGCTAGGACCGGGACTAGCAATGAGCAGTTCTTC
- | many | TRBJ2-1 | TRBV4-3 | CASSQEILRVNNEQFF | TGCGCCAGCAGCCAAGAAATTCTGCGGGTTAACAATGAGCAGTTCTTC
- | - | TRBJ1-1 | TRBV14 | CASSRHRSSEAFF | TGTGCCAGCAGCCGACACCGGTCCTCTGAAGCTTTCTTT
TRBD1 | many | TRBJ2-7 | TRBV27 | CASSLYGTGSFYEQYF | TGTGCCAGCAGTTTATACGGGACAGGGTCCTTCTACGAGCAGTACTTC
- | many | TRBJ1-1 | TRBV20-1 | CSARPGAVNTEAFF | TGCAGTGCTAGACCTGGGGCGGTGAACACTGAAGCTTTCTTT
- | many | TRBJ1-5 | TRBV4-1 | CASSQSPQRSNQPQHF | TGCGCCAGCAGCCAATCGCCTCAGAGATCGAATCAGCCCCAGCATTTT
- | many | TRBJ1-4 | TRBV4-1 | CASSQEVRGPEGEKLFF | TGCGCCAGCAGCCAAGAAGTACGGGGACCCGAAGGCGAAAAACTGTTTTTT
TRBD2 | - | TRBJ2-1 | TRBV4-1 | CASSPSPASGGENEQFF | TGCGCCAGCAGCCCTTCCCCCGCTAGCGGGGGGGAGAATGAGCAGTTCTTC
TRBD1 | - | TRBJ2-7 | TRBV7-8 | CASSPTQGAYEQYF | TGTGCCAGCAGCCCGACTCAGGGGGCCTACGAGCAGTACTTC
- | - | TRBJ1-1 | TRBV6-1 | CASSEALRGGTEAFF | TGTGCCAGCAGTGAAGCGCTTAGGGGAGGCACTGAAGCTTTCTTT
TRBD1 | many | TRBJ2-2 | TRBV6-2/TRBV6-3 | CASSETGVGTGELFF | TGTGCCAGCAGTGAGACAGGGGTAGGAACCGGGGAGCTGTTTTTT
- | - | TRBJ2-1 | TRBV12-3/TRBV12-4 | CASSRGNKQFF | TGTGCCAGCAGTCGAGGTAACAAGCAGTTCTTC
TRBD2 | - | TRBJ2-3 | TRBV4-1 | CASSKGLAGPAGTDTQYF | TGCGCCAGCAGCAAAGGACTAGCGGGGCCAGCGGGCACAGATACGCAGTATTTT
TRBD1 | few | TRBJ1-1 | TRBV27 | CASSPTGQGGAFF | TGTGCCAGCAGCCCGACGGGACAGGGTGGAGCTTTCTTT
- | many | TRBJ2-3 | TRBV5-1 | CASSSGAHTDTQYF | TGCGCCAGCAGCTCTGGAGCACACACAGATACGCAGTATTTT
TRBD2 | - | TRBJ2-3 | TRBV4-2 | CASSQAVEAGGTDTQYF | TGTGCCAGCAGCCAAGCCGTCGAGGCGGGAGGGACGGATACGCAGTATTTT
TRBD2 | many | TRBJ2-1 | TRBV4-3 | CASSSTSVNEQFF | TGCGCCAGCAGCTCGACTAGCGTCAATGAGCAGTTCTTC
TRBD1 | - | TRBJ2-3 | TRBV29-1 | CSVEEYRGRDTQYF | TGCAGCGTTGAAGAATACAGGGGGCGTGATACGCAGTATTTT